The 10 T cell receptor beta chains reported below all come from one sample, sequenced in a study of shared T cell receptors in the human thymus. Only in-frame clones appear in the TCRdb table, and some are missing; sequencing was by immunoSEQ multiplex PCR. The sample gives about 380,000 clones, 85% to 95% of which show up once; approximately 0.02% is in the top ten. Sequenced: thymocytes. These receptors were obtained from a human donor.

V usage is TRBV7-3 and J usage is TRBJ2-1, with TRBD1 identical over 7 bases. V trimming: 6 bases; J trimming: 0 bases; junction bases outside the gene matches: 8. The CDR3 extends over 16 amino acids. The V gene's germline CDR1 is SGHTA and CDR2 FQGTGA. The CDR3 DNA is TGTGCCAGCAGTGAGGGGGCGGAAAGCTCCTACAATGAGCAGTTCTTC. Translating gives CASSEGAESSYNEQFF.

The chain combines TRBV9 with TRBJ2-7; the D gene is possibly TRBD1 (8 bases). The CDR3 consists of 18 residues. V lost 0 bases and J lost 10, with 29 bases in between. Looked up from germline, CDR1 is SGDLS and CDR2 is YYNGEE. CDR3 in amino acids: CASSVEGGTGQGPIEQYF. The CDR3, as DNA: TGTGCCAGCAGCGTAGAGGGGGGGACCGGACAGGGACCTATAGAACAGTACTTC.

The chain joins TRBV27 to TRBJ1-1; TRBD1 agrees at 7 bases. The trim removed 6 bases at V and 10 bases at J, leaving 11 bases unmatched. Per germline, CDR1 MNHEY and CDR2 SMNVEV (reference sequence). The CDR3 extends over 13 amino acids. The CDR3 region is CASRDVGQDGAFF. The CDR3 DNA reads TGTGCCAGCAGGGACGTTGGACAGGACGGAGCTTTCTTT.

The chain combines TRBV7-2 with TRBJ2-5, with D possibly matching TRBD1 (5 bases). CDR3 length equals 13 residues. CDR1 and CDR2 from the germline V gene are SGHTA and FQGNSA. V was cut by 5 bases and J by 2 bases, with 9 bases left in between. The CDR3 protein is CASSQGRQETQYF. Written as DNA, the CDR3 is TGTGCCAGCAGCCAGGGTAGGCAAGAGACCCAGTACTTC.

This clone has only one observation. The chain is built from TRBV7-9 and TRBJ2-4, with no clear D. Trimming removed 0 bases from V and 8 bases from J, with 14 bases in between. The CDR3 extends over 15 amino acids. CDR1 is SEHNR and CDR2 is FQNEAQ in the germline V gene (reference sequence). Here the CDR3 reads CASSLAPELEDIQYF. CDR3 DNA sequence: TGTGCCAGCAGCTTAGCGCCAGAGTTGGAAGACATTCAGTACTTC.

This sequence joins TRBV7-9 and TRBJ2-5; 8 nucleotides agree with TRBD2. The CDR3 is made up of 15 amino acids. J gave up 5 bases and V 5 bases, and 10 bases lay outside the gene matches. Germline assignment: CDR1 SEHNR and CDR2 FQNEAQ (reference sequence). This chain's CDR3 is CASSRWREDRETQYF. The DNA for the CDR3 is TGTGCCAGCAGCCGCTGGCGGGAGGATAGGGAGACCCAGTACTTC.

The CDR3 spells CASSPRAGLAVDTQYF. CDR3 bases: TGTGCCAGCAGCCCCAGGGCTGGACTAGCTGTTGATACGCAGTATTTT. The V gene is TRBV7-8, the J gene TRBJ2-3; 8 nucleotides match TRBD2. J gave up 6 bases and V 5 bases, and 13 bases lay outside the gene matches. The CDR3 extends over 16 amino acids. CDR1 and CDR2 (germline): SGHVS, FQNEAQ.

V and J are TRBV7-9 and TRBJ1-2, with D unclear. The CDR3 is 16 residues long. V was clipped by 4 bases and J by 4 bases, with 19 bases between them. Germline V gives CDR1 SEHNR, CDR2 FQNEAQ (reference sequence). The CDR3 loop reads CASSSPSGHNIYGYTF. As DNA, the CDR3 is TGTGCCAGCAGCTCACCCTCGGGCCACAATATCTATGGCTACACCTTC.

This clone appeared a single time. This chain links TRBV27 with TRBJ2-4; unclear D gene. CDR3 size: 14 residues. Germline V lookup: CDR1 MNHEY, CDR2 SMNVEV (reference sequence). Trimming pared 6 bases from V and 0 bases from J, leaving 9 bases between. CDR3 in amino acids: CASRVTIAKNIQYF. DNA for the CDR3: TGTGCCAGCAGGGTGACAATAGCCAAAAACATTCAGTACTTC.

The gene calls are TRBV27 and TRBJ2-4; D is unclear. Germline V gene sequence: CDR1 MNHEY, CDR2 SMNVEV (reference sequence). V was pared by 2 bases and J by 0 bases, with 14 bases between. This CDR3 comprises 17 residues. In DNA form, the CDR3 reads TGTGCCAGCAGTTTACCCCAGACCCGTCTAGCCAAAAACATTCAGTACTTC. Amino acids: CASSLPQTRLAKNIQYF.